A selection of T cell receptor beta chains follows, all from one sample in a study of control samples from healthy donors and cancer patients. The table came from immunoSEQ multiplex PCR; TCRdb's copy has only in-frame clones and leaves some out. The repertoire consists of approximately 150,000 clones, with around 96% occurring once and the leading ten covering approximately 1%. Source material: blood. Receptors originate from a woman in her 30s in good health. Each CDR3 is given with its conserved first and last residue. Fields, in order: clone size, D gene, J gene, CDR3 length, V gene, CDR3 DNA, CDR3 protein. A D gene is named only where the DNA matches it firmly. Not all rows give a size; the values are once, few, many and, for expanded clones, a class.

>once|NA|TRBJ1-4|14|TRBV3-1/TRBV3-2
TGTGCCAGCAGTGAACGGGGCCCTAATGAAAAACTGTTTTTT
CASSERGPNEKLFF
>NA|NA|TRBJ1-5|16|TRBV28
TGTGCCAGCAGTTTAAGATCTGGGATGGGCAATCAGCCCCAGCATTTT
CASSLRSGMGNQPQHF
>NA|NA|TRBJ1-6|15|TRBV5-6
TGTGCCAGCAGCCTGGAAGCTGGTGCTAATTCACCCCTCCACTTT
CASSLEAGANSPLHF
>NA|TRBD2|TRBJ2-3|15|TRBV9
TGTGCCAGCAGCTCTAGCGGGCTAGTAACAGATACGCAGTATTTT
CASSSSGLVTDTQYF
>NA|TRBD2|TRBJ2-3|15|TRBV28
TGTGCCAGCAGCCTCTCCGGGGGGGCCCCAGATACGCAGTATTTT
CASSLSGGAPDTQYF
>NA|TRBD2|TRBJ2-2|16|TRBV6-2/TRBV6-3
TGTGCCAGCAGTTACTCGACTAGCGGGGGGGCCGGGGAGCTGTTTTTT
CASSYSTSGGAGELFF
>NA|NA|TRBJ1-5|15|TRBV28
TGTGCCAGCAGTTTATCAGGGATGGGGAATCAGCCCCAGCATTTT
CASSLSGMGNQPQHF
>NA|NA|TRBJ1-2|16|TRBV25-1
TGTGCCAGCAGTGAGACGTCAGGGCTGGGCGACTATGGCTACACCTTC
CASSETSGLGDYGYTF
>NA|NA|TRBJ2-3|14|TRBV18
TGTGCCAGCTCACCACTTGGGGCCAGCGATACGCAGTATTTT
CASSPLGASDTQYF
>NA|NA|TRBJ2-3|14|TRBV3-1/TRBV3-2
TGTGCCAGCGGGGGTATCACAGGCACAGATACGCAGTATTTT
CASGGITGTDTQYF
>NA|TRBD2|TRBJ2-3|16|TRBV2
TGTGCCAGCAGTGAAGCATCCAGCGGGAGTACAGATACGCAGTATTTT
CASSEASSGSTDTQYF
>NA|TRBD2|TRBJ2-3|15|TRBV7-9
TGTGCCAGCAGCCCGCATACGGGACTAATGGATACGCAGTATTTT
CASSPHTGLMDTQYF
>NA|TRBD1|TRBJ2-7|16|TRBV18
TGTGCCAGCTCACCACTTGCCGGGACAGTGCCCTTGGGGCAGTACTTC
CASSPLAGTVPLGQYF
>NA|NA|TRBJ1-2|13|TRBV28
TGTGCCAGCACCGAGACGGTTAACTATGGCTACACCTTC
CASTETVNYGYTF
>once|NA|TRBJ1-5|11|TRBV19
TGTGCCAGTGGGGGTGATAGGCCCCAGCATTTT
CASGGDRPQHF
>NA|TRBD2|TRBJ2-1|15|TRBV13
TGTGCCAGCAGCTTACTAGCGGGAGGTTACAATGAGCAGTTCTTC
CASSLLAGGYNEQFF
>NA|NA|TRBJ1-5|14|TRBV9
TGTGCCAGCAGCGCCAGATATAGCAATCAGCCCCAGCATTTT
CASSARYSNQPQHF
>NA|TRBD1|TRBJ2-1|14|TRBV5-6
TGTGCCAGCAGCAACCGGGACAGGGACCATGAGCAGTTCTTC
CASSNRDRDHEQFF
>NA|TRBD1|TRBJ1-2|14|TRBV15
TGTGCCACCAGCAGCCTGGGACAGGGCTATGGCTACACCTTC
CATSSLGQGYGYTF
>NA|NA|TRBJ2-2|16|TRBV28
TGTGCCAGCAGTCCACGAGGGGGGCCGAACACCGGGGAGCTGTTTTTT
CASSPRGGPNTGELFF
>NA|NA|TRBJ1-1|13|TRBV25-1
TGTGCCAGCAGTGAACATGCGAACACTGAAGCTTTCTTT
CASSEHANTEAFF
>few|NA|TRBJ2-2|17|TRBV7-6
TGTGCCAGCAGCCAATTTGGGAACAGCCAGAACACCGGGGAGCTGTTTTTT
CASSQFGNSQNTGELFF